This is a list of T cell receptor beta chains from one sample in a study of tumor and adjacent non-tumor tissue in lung cancer. TCRdb reprocessed the multiplex PCR reads via MiXCR and lists one record per CDR3 protein. This sample carries over 35,000 distinct CDR3 sequences, 60% of them seen once, and the ten largest clones take 45%. Sequencing used distant non-tumor lung tissue. The receptors were gathered from a man aged 45-65 years with non-small cell lung cancer. The conserved cysteine and the conserved F or W are not part of the CDR3 here.

V	J	CDR3
TRBV12-3/TRBV12-4	TRBJ1-2	ASSLWTGAGYGYT
TRBV4-2	TRBJ2-1	ASGQEEGRNKQF
TRBV14	TRBJ2-5	ASSQALAGPQETQY
TRBV12-3/TRBV12-4	TRBJ1-6	ASSPRDNSPLH
TRBV7-6	TRBJ2-3	ASSTTDTQY
TRBV4-1	TRBJ2-3	ASSQVSLRDPHTDTRY
TRBV29-1	TRBJ2-7	SVESQGYEQY
TRBV6-1	TRBJ2-1	ASDVGSGRQNEQF
TRBV5-6	TRBJ2-4	ASSLKSRGRYIQY
TRBV6-6	TRBJ1-1	ASSYANTEAF
TRBV11-3	TRBJ2-1	ASSSTSGEYNELF
TRBV6-5	TRBJ2-7	ASSYSERRQDEQY
TRBV7-2	TRBJ2-5	ASSQQNSGGKKQETQY
TRBV11-1	TRBJ2-7	ASGLSGVLEQY
TRBV4-2	TRBJ2-7	ASSQDTGASGPSSYEQY
TRBV6-1	TRBJ1-5	ASSEVGGSQPQH
TRBV20-1	TRBJ2-5	SATTGSQVTQY
TRBV11-1	TRBJ2-3	ASSSEGLTTDTQY
TRBV6-5	TRBJ2-1	VISKTSGSSYNEQF
TRBV29-1	.	SVGYSEQY
TRBV11-2	TRBJ1-1	ASSPEMNTEAF
TRBV5-1	TRBJ2-6	ASSLHQGAAGTNVLS
TRBV19	TRBJ1-5	ASSTYIISPLSNQPQH
TRBV29-1	TRBJ1-2	CAQQGGANYGYT
TRBV13	TRBJ2-5	ASSRAVQETQY
TRBV28	TRBJ2-1	ASNTGRPYIEQF
TRBV29-1	TRBJ2-2	IAGPNTGELF
TRBV29-1	TRBJ2-3	SVARQGATSDTQY